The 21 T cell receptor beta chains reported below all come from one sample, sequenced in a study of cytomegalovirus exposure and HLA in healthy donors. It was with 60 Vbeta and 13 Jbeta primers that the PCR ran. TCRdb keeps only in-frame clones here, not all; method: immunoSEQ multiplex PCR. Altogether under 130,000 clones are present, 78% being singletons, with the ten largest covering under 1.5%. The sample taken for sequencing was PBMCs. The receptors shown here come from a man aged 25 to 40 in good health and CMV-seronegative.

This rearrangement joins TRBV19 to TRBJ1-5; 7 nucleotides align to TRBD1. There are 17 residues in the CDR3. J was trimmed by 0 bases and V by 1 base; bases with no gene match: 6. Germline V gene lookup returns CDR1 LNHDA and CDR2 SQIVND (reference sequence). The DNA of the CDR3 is TGTGCCAGTAGTATAGGCCCACAGGGGTATAGCAATCAGCCCCAGCATTTT. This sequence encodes CASSIGPQGYSNQPQHF.

The CDR3 sequence: CASSVGGGGVTGELFF. Written as DNA, the CDR3 is TGTGCCAGCAGCGTAGGTGGGGGGGGCGTCACCGGGGAGCTGTTTTTT. The chain has TRBV9 and TRBJ2-2, with a possible D match to TRBD2 (7 bases). Trimming removed 0 bases at V and 4 bases at J, with 13 bases between. Germline V gives CDR1 SGDLS, CDR2 YYNGEE. The CDR3 covers 16 residues.

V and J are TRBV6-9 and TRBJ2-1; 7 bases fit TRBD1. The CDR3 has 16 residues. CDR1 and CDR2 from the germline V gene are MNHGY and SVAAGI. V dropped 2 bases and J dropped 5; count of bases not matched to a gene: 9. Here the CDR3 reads CASSYKPGQRHNEQFF. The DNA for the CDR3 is TGTGCCAGCAGTTATAAGCCGGGACAGCGACACAATGAGCAGTTCTTC.

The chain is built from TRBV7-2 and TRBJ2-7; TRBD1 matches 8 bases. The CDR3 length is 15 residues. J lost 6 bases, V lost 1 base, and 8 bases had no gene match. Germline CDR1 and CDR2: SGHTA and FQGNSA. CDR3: CASSLEGTGRAEQYF. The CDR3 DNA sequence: TGTGCCAGCAGCTTAGAAGGGACAGGACGCGCCGAGCAGTACTTC.

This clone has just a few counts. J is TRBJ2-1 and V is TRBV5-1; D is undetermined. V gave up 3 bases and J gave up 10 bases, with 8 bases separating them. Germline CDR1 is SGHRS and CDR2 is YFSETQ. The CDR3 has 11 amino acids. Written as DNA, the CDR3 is TGCGCCAGCAGCTGGAACTACGAGCAGTTCTTC. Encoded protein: CASSWNYEQFF.

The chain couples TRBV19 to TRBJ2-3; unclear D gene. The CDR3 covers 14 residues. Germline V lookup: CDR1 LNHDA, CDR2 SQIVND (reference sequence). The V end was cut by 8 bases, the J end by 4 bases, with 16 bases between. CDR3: CASQVTTNPDTQYF. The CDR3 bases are TGTGCCAGTCAGGTAACCACAAACCCAGATACGCAGTATTTT.

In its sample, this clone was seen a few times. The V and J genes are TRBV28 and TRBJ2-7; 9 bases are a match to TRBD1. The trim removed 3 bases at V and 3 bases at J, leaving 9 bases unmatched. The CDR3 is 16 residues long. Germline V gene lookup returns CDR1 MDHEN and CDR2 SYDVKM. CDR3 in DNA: TGTGCCAGCAGTTTGTTGGTCGGGACAGGGAACTACGAGCAGTACTTC. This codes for CASSLLVGTGNYEQYF.

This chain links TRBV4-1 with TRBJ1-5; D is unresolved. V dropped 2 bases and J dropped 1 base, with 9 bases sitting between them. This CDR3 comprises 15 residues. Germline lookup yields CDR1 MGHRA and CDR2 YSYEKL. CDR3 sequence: CASSQLTESNQPQHF. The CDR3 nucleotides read TGCGCCAGCAGCCAACTTACAGAAAGCAATCAGCCCCAGCATTTT.

In DNA, the CDR3 is TGCGCCAGCAGCCATGGGAGACTAGCGGGCAACAATGAGCAGTTCTTC. Translating gives CASSHGRLAGNNEQFF. The J gene is TRBJ2-1, the V gene TRBV4-1; 10 bases are shared with TRBD2. CDR3 size: 16 residues. V shed 3 bases, J shed 5 bases, and the junction held 7 bases outside the gene matches. Germline CDR1 and CDR2: MGHRA and YSYEKL.

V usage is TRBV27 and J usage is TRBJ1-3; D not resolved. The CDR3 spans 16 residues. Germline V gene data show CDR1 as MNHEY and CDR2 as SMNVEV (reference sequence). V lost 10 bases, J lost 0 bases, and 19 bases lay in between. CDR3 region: CATDCSGTSSGNTIYF. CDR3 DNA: TGTGCCACCGATTGTTCAGGCACCAGCTCTGGAAACACCATATATTTT.

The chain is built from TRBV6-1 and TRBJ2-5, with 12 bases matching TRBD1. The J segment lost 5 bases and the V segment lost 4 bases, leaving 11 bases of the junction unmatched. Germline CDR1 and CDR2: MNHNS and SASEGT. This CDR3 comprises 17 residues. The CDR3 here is CASSVSYGTGGGETQYF. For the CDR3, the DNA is TGTGCCAGCAGTGTTTCATACGGGACAGGGGGCGGCGAGACCCAGTACTTC.

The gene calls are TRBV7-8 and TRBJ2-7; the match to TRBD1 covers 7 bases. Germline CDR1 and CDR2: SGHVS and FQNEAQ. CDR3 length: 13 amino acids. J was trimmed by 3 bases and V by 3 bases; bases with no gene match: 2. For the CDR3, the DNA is TGTGCCAGCAGCTTCCAGGGGGTCTACGAGCAGTACTTC. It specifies CASSFQGVYEQYF.

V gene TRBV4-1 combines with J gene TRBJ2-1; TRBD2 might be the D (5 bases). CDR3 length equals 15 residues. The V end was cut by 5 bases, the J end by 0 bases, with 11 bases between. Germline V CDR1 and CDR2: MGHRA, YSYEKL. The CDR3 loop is CASSEGEHSYNEQFF. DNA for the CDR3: TGCGCCAGCAGCGAGGGTGAGCACTCCTACAATGAGCAGTTCTTC.

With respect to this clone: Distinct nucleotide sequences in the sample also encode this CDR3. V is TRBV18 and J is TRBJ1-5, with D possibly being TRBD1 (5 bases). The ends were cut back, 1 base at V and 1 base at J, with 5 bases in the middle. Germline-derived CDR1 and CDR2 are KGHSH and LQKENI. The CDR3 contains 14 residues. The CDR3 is CASSPQGSNQPQHF. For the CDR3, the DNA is TGTGCCAGCTCACCACAGGGGAGCAATCAGCCCCAGCATTTT.

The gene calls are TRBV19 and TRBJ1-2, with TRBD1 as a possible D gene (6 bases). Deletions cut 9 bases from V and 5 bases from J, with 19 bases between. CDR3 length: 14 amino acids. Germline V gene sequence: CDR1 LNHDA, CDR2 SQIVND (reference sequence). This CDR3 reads CARPSQGPWYGYTF. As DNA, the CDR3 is TGTGCCAGACCGAGTCAGGGGCCTTGGTATGGCTACACCTTC.

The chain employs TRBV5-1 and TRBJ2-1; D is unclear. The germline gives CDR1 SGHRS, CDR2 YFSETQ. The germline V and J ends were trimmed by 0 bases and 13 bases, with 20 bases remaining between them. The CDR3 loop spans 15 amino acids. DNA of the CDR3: TGCGCCAGCAGCTTGGCCCCCGTACAGCCGTACATCCAGTTCTTC. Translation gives CASSLAPVQPYIQFF.

The CDR3 reads CASSLVASGSEKDNYGYTF. The CDR3 DNA follows: TGCGCCAGCAGCTTGGTCGCTTCGGGGTCAGAAAAAGACAACTATGGCTACACCTTC. The V and J genes are TRBV5-1 and TRBJ1-2, with D unclear. There are 19 residues in the CDR3. Germline V gene sequence: CDR1 SGHRS, CDR2 YFSETQ. V lost 0 bases and J lost 2, with 23 bases in between.

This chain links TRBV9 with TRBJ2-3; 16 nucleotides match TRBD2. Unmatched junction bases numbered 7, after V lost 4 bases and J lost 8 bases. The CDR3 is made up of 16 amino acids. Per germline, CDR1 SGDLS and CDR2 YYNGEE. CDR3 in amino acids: CASSIGTSGGAGTQYF. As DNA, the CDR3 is TGTGCCAGCAGCATAGGGACTAGCGGGGGGGCGGGTACGCAGTATTTT. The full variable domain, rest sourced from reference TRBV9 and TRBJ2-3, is DSGVTQTPKHLITATGQRVTLRCSPRSGDLSVYWYQQSLDQGLQFLIQYYNGEERAKGNILERFSAQQFPDLHSELNLSSLELGDSALYFCASSIGTSGGAGTQYFGPGTRLTVL.

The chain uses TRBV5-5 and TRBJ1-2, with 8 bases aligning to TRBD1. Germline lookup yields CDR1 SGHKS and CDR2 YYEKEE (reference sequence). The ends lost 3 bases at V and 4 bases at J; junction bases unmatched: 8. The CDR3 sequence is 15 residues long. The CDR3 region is CASSWEGQVFYGYTF. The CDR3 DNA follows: TGTGCCAGCAGCTGGGAGGGACAGGTATTCTATGGCTACACCTTC.

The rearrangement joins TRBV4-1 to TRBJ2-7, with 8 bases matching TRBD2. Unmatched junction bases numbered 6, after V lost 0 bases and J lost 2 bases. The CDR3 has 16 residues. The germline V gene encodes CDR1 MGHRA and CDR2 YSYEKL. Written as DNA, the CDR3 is TGCGCCAGCAGCCAAGACCCCAGCGGGAGTACCTACGAGCAGTACTTC. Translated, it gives CASSQDPSGSTYEQYF.

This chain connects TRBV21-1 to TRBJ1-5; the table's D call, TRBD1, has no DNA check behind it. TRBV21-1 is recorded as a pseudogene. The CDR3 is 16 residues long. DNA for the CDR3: TGTGCCAGCAGCGGGCGACAGGCTAATAGCAATCAGCCCCAGCATTTT. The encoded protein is CASSGRQANSNQPQHF.